These 26 T cell receptor beta chains share one sample of origin, sequenced in a study of siplizumab effects on memory and regulatory T cells. Libraries were prepared by immunoSEQ multiplex PCR; TCRdb keeps only in-frame clonotypes and omits some of them. The data contain about 5,600 clones, 50% of them singletons. The antigens these receptors bind are not known. An approximately 6-day coculture at 37°C was performed with the mixed lymphocyte reaction cells. Sequencing was carried out using CFSE-low (dividing) CD8+ T cells sorted from an allogeneic mixed lymphocyte reaction. These TCRs come from a human donor in good health; the cells came from an allogeneic mixed lymphocyte reaction. Some clones in this sample may be carry-over from other donors' samples.

The rearrangement links TRBV7-9 to TRBJ2-7, with 10 bases aligning to TRBD1. Germline V gives CDR1 SEHNR, CDR2 FQNEAQ (reference sequence). J lost 2 bases, V lost 7 bases, and 5 bases had no gene match. This CDR3 spans 14 amino acids. CDR3 DNA sequence: TGTGCCAGCACCAAGGGACAGGGGCCCTACGAGCAGTACTTC. Translating gives CASTKGQGPYEQYF.

By share of the sample, this clone is medium-sized. The CDR3 DNA reads as TGTGCCAGCAGCTTAGCCCAAGAGACCCAGTACTTC. It translates to CASSLAQETQYF. The chain links TRBV11-2 to TRBJ2-5; D gene ambiguous. This CDR3 has 12 amino acids. Per the germline V gene, CDR1 is SGHAT and CDR2 is FQNNGV. V was trimmed by 1 base and J by 1 base, leaving 1 base between them.

V and J are TRBV18 and TRBJ2-5; D ambiguous. This CDR3 is built from 12 residues. V shed 3 bases and J shed 1 base, with 3 bases lying between them. CDR1 and CDR2 (germline): KGHSH, LQKENI. The CDR3 region has the DNA TGTGCCAGCTCACCCGGCCAAGAGACCCAGTACTTC. Translating gives CASSPGQETQYF.

This clone was seen a few times. J is TRBJ2-1 and V is TRBV29-1; 10 positions match TRBD2. Trimming cost V 7 bases and J 3 bases; bases outside gene matches: 9. The CDR3 runs 15 residues. Germline loops: CDR1 SQVTM, CDR2 ANQGSEA. The CDR3 nucleotides read TGCAGCGCCCACCTTGCTAGCGGGAGCTACAATGAGCAGTTCTTC. It translates to CSAHLASGSYNEQFF.

The rearrangement links TRBV30 to TRBJ2-7, with 8 positions matching TRBD2. Losses at the gene ends were 3 bases for V and 3 bases for J; bases not matched to a gene: 4. The CDR3 consists of 13 residues. Germline V gene data show CDR1 as GTSNPN and CDR2 as SVGIG (reference sequence). CDR3 sequence: CAWRAGTSYEQYF. Here the CDR3 DNA reads TGTGCCTGGAGGGCCGGGACTAGCTACGAGCAGTACTTC.

This clone has just a few counts. This rearrangement joins TRBV5-5 to TRBJ2-7; 11 bases align to TRBD1. From germline, CDR1 is SGHKS and CDR2 YYEKEE (reference sequence). The CDR3 contains 15 residues. J gave up 2 bases and V 3 bases, and 4 bases lay outside the gene matches. For the CDR3, the DNA is TGTGCCAGCAGCTGGGGACAGGGGGATACCTACGAGCAGTACTTC. It yields the protein CASSWGQGDTYEQYF.

This sequence joins TRBV6-1 and TRBJ2-2; D is possibly TRBD2 (5 bases). CDR1 is MNHNS and CDR2 is SASEGT in the germline V gene. The V end lost 6 bases, the J end lost 9 bases, and 14 bases lay between the germline ends. The CDR3 is 13 amino acids. The CDR3 DNA reads TGTGCCAGCAGGGAACTAGGGAACCGGGAGCTGTTTTTT. The encoded protein is CASRELGNRELFF.

This clone is termed medium-sized. The chain combines TRBV6-5 with TRBJ2-7; TRBD2 is a possible D gene (6 bases). Germline values: CDR1 MNHEY, CDR2 SVGAGI. Trimming cost V 2 bases and J 3 bases, with 14 bases left between them. The CDR3 has 15 residues. CDR3 amino acids: CASSYVGEAGYEQYF. In DNA, the CDR3 is TGTGCCAGCAGTTACGTGGGGGAGGCGGGCTACGAGCAGTACTTC.

A few counts support this clone. The chain joins TRBV28 to TRBJ1-2; 8 bases are a match to TRBD1. Germline loops: CDR1 MDHEN, CDR2 SYDVKM. This CDR3 comprises 17 residues. V shed 5 bases, J shed 4 bases, and the junction held 15 bases outside the gene matches. CDR3 sequence: CASSGETGGGVAYGYTF. The CDR3 bases are TGTGCCAGCAGTGGGGAAACAGGGGGAGGGGTCGCCTATGGCTACACCTTC.

The CDR3 is CASSYVGTGEKLFF. The CDR3 coding sequence is TGTGCCAGCAGTTACGTGGGAACTGGTGAAAAACTGTTTTTT. The rearrangement links TRBV6-6 to TRBJ1-4; D is unclear. The CDR3 is 14 amino acids. Deletions cut 2 bases from V and 7 bases from J, with 11 bases between. The V gene's germline CDR1 is MNHNY and CDR2 SVGAGI (reference sequence).

The V gene is TRBV27, the J gene TRBJ2-7; possibly TRBD2 for D (5 bases). This CDR3 has 14 amino acids. The V end lost 3 bases, the J end lost 2 bases, and 11 bases lay between the germline ends. CDR1 and CDR2 (germline): MNHEY, SMNVEV (reference sequence). The CDR3 protein is CASSFEAGTYEQYF. CDR3 coding DNA: TGTGCCAGCAGTTTTGAGGCGGGTACCTACGAGCAGTACTTC.

This chain joins TRBV28 and TRBJ2-1, with 9 bases aligning to TRBD2. This CDR3 has 14 residues. Germline V lookup: CDR1 MDHEN, CDR2 SYDVKM. V was clipped by 7 bases and J by 8 bases; unmatched bases: 9. CDR3 sequence (DNA): TGTGCCAGCAAGGGACTAGCCCTGGTCGATGAGCAGTTCTTC. It encodes CASKGLALVDEQFF.

The rearrangement joins TRBV27 to TRBJ2-1; maybe TRBD2 (6 bases). Germline V gene sequence: CDR1 MNHEY, CDR2 SMNVEV (reference sequence). The CDR3 length is 16 residues. Between the trimmed V and J ends, which lost 4 bases and 3 bases, there was a span of 16 bases. CDR3 DNA: TGTGCCAGCAGTTGGCCGCCCGGAGGGGTCTACAATGAGCAGTTCTTC. This encodes CASSWPPGGVYNEQFF.

The rearrangement uses TRBV7-6 and TRBJ2-7; weak D call: TRBD1 (6 bases). CDR1 is SGHVS and CDR2 is FNYEAQ in the germline V gene. V shed 1 base and J shed 0 bases, with 10 bases lying between them. This CDR3 comprises 15 residues. CDR3: CASSLDRESSYEQYF. DNA for the CDR3: TGTGCCAGCAGCTTAGACAGGGAGAGCTCCTACGAGCAGTACTTC.

CDR3 nucleotide sequence: TGTGCCAGCAGTGATATTGGACAGGGGATTCACGAGCAGTACTTC. This sequence encodes CASSDIGQGIHEQYF. V is TRBV6-1 and J is TRBJ2-7; TRBD1 matches at 9 bases. Looked up from germline, CDR1 is MNHNS and CDR2 is SASEGT. This CDR3 comprises 15 residues. The V segment lost 3 bases and the J segment 5 bases; nucleotides outside the gene matches: 8.

The chain is built from TRBV27 and TRBJ2-7; D possibly corresponds to TRBD1 (5 bases). The ends were cut back, 5 bases at V and 3 bases at J, with 23 bases in the middle. CDR3 length: 17 residues. CDR1 is MNHEY and CDR2 is SMNVEV in the germline V gene (reference sequence). The CDR3 protein is CASSPFLVARGFYEQYF. The CDR3 region has the DNA TGTGCCAGCAGTCCCTTCCTAGTAGCTAGGGGATTCTACGAGCAGTACTTC.

The rearrangement uses TRBV9 and TRBJ1-1; D is undetermined. Between the trimmed V and J ends, which lost 0 bases and 4 bases, there was a span of 10 bases. Germline-derived CDR1 and CDR2 are SGDLS and YYNGEE. The CDR3 contains 14 residues. The CDR3, as DNA: TGTGCCAGCAGCGTAGCGGAAGGGAGCACTGAAGCTTTCTTT. It yields the protein CASSVAEGSTEAFF.

This clone appeared many times. J is TRBJ1-1 and V is TRBV15, with 10 bases lining up with TRBD1. J lost 0 bases, V lost 1 base, and 5 bases had no gene match. CDR1 is LNHNV and CDR2 is YYDKDF in the germline V gene (reference sequence). The CDR3 sequence is 17 residues long. DNA of the CDR3: TGTGCCACCAGCAGAGCGCTGACAGGGGGCATGAACACTGAAGCTTTCTTT. Protein sequence: CATSRALTGGMNTEAFF.

This clone turned up a few times. CDR3 protein: CASSLGTATRGDGYTF. For the CDR3, the DNA is TGTGCCAGCAGCTTGGGGACCGCCACCCGAGGGGATGGCTACACCTTC. This chain links TRBV7-9 with TRBJ1-2, with D perhaps TRBD1 (5 bases). V was cut by 3 bases and J by 6 bases, with 20 bases left in between. There are 16 residues in the CDR3. Germline V gene lookup returns CDR1 SEHNR and CDR2 FQNEAQ (reference sequence).

The rearrangement joins TRBV7-9 to TRBJ1-3; 8 nucleotides agree with TRBD1. Germline V gene lookup returns CDR1 SEHNR and CDR2 FQNEAQ (reference sequence). V dropped 5 bases and J dropped 0; count of bases not matched to a gene: 6. This CDR3 is built from 16 residues. In DNA, the CDR3 is TGTGCCAGCAGCGCCACAGGGGGAAGCTCTGGAAACACCATATATTTT. Translated, it gives CASSATGGSSGNTIYF.

The rearrangement links TRBV19 to TRBJ1-1; 7 bases fit TRBD1. The CDR3 is made up of 14 amino acids. CDR1 and CDR2 from the germline V gene are LNHDA and SQIVND (reference sequence). After removal of 5 bases from V and 4 bases from J, the junction contained 7 bases not matched to a gene. The CDR3 nucleotides read TGTGCCAGTAGTTTCGAGGGGGCTGGCACTGAAGCTTTCTTT. Protein: CASSFEGAGTEAFF.

This clone was recorded a few times. This chain links TRBV21-1 with TRBJ1-1; TRBD1 reflects the table's D call only, with no check against the DNA. TRBV21-1 is designated a pseudogene. The CDR3 totals 15 residues. CDR3 amino acids: CASSKAEGAYTEAFF. CDR3 sequence (DNA): TGTGCCAGCAGCAAAGCAGAAGGGGCTTACACTGAAGCTTTCTTT.

J is TRBJ2-1 and V is TRBV7-9; D gene unclear. Trimming removed 5 bases from V and 10 bases from J, with 18 bases in between. Germline V gene lookup returns CDR1 SEHNR and CDR2 FQNEAQ (reference sequence). The CDR3 contains 14 residues. The CDR3 DNA is TGTGCCAGCAGCATAATCACTACGCAATACGAGCAGTTCTTC. Encoded protein: CASSIITTQYEQFF. The full variable domain, rest sourced from reference TRBV7-9 and TRBJ2-1, is DTGVSQNPRHKITKRGQNVTFRCDPISEHNRLYWYRQTLGQGPEFLTYFQNEAQLEKSRLLSDRFSAERPKGSFSTLEIQRTEQGDSAMYLCASSIITTQYEQFFGPGTRLTVL.

The CDR3 loop reads CASQTGATIYF. CDR3 bases: TGTGCCAGCCAGACAGGGGCCACCATATATTTT. The rearrangement joins TRBV6-8 to TRBJ1-3; TRBD1 matches 8 bases. The CDR3 spans 11 residues. Trimming cost V 8 bases and J 9 bases; bases outside gene matches: 3. CDR1 and CDR2 from the germline V gene are MNHGY and SAAAGT.

V is TRBV19 and J is TRBJ2-1; the match to TRBD2 covers 11 bases. In germline, CDR1 is LNHDA, CDR2 SQIVND (reference sequence). The length of the CDR3 is 16 residues. The trim removed 7 bases at V and 1 base at J, leaving 6 bases unmatched. CDR3 DNA: TGTGCCAGTACCATAGGACTAGCGGGTTCCTACAATGAGCAGTTCTTC. It codes for CASTIGLAGSYNEQFF.

The chain has TRBV28 and TRBJ2-2, with unresolved D. This CDR3 has 12 amino acids. Trimming pared 6 bases from V and 9 bases from J, leaving 11 bases between. From germline, CDR1 is MDHEN and CDR2 SYDVKM. The CDR3 region has the DNA TGTGCCAGCAGCCCAATTGTTAGGGAGCTGTTTTTT. It translates to CASSPIVRELFF. The full variable domain, completed using reference TRBV28 and TRBJ2-2, is DVKVTQSSRYLVKRTGEKVFLECVQDMDHENMFWYRQDPGLGLRLIYFSYDVKMKEKGDIPEGYSVSREKKERFSLILESASTNQTSMYLCASSPIVRELFFGEGSRLTVL.